The T cell receptor beta chain described here comes from a study of response to subunit inactivated influenza vaccine. TCRdb reanalysed the RT-PCR reads using MiXCR and keeps one entry per CDR3 protein. Of approximately 680,000 distinct CDR3 sequences listed, about 15% are singletons. V was clipped by 8 bases and J by 0 bases; unmatched bases: 10. CDR1 and CDR2 (germline): MNHNS, SASEGT. This CDR3 is built from 17 residues. Points from the study as a whole: Seasonal influenza vaccination, on each occasion, was suggested by the authors to recruit few new T cells.

This clonotype was recorded a few times. Its antigen is not identified. The chain recombines TRBV6-1 with TRBJ1-3; TRBD1 matches at 10 bases. This TCR was recovered from a man in his fifties who received an inactivated influenza vaccine. The source material was PBMCs from blood, sampled 11 to 12 days after vaccination. CDR3 in DNA: TGTGCCAGCGACCTAGAAAGGACAGGGGGCTCTGGAAACACCATATATTTT. This encodes CASDLERTGGSGNTIYF.